The 8 T cell receptor beta chains below all came from one sample that was sequenced in a study of control samples from healthy donors and cancer patients (dated by TCRdb to about 2020). Libraries were constructed by the immunoSEQ multiplex PCR assay. In TCRdb, the immuneACCESS table is reduced to in-frame sequences with V and J assigned. These tables do not hold every clone; where another copy was compared, an unresolved V gene accounts for under half, and the others remain unexplained. The sample table records 50,000 to 75,000 clones; roughly 90% of these occur just once. The leading ten clones occupy approximately 5.9% of the sample. The sample comprised PBMCs. Receptors originate from a man in his sixties with colorectal cancer.

The V and J genes are TRBV5-1 and TRBJ1-1, with D possibly being TRBD1 (5 bases). The germline V and J ends were trimmed by 4 bases and 0 bases, with 13 bases remaining between them. Germline V gene data show CDR1 as SGHRS and CDR2 as YFSETQ. CDR3 size: 15 residues. The CDR3 DNA reads TGCGCCAGCAGCCCTAGGGGACGTCTGAACACTGAAGCTTTCTTT. It is translated as CASSPRGRLNTEAFF.

In this sample, this clone turned up once. The chain couples TRBV7-9 to TRBJ2-3; D remains unclear. The germline V gene has CDR1 SEHNR and CDR2 FQNEAQ (reference sequence). Trimming shortened V by 4 bases and J by 2 bases, and 7 bases separated the two germline ends. This CDR3 has 13 amino acids. CDR3 loop: CASSSPITDTQYF. The CDR3 DNA is TGTGCCAGCAGCTCCCCGATCACAGATACGCAGTATTTT.

In this sample, this clone turned up a few times. The chain links TRBV2 to TRBJ1-6; weak D call: TRBD1 (5 bases). V was shortened by 4 bases and J by 8 bases, with 15 bases between the two germline ends. CDR1 and CDR2 from the germline V gene are SNHLY and FYNNEI. The CDR3 extends over 15 amino acids. The CDR3 protein is CASSGAGRFYSPLHF. CDR3 sequence (DNA): TGTGCCAGCAGTGGAGCGGGGCGCTTCTATTCACCCCTCCACTTT.

The V call is TRBV28, the J call TRBJ1-4; TRBD1 might be the D (6 bases). The CDR3 totals 15 residues. Trimming pared 4 bases from V and 3 bases from J, leaving 12 bases between. Germline lookup yields CDR1 MDHEN and CDR2 SYDVKM. Here the CDR3 DNA reads TGTGCCAGCAGTTCTGTGGGGGCGCCTAATGAAAAACTGTTTTTT. Its translation is CASSSVGAPNEKLFF.

The count of this clone is one. The V call is TRBV28, the J call TRBJ2-5; TRBD1 aligns across 7 bases. CDR1 and CDR2 (germline): MDHEN, SYDVKM. This CDR3 spans 14 amino acids. V shed 6 bases and J 1 base; nucleotides not matched to a gene: 5. The CDR3 bases are TGTGCCAGCAGCCCCTGGACAGGCCAAGAGACCCAGTACTTC. This gives the protein CASSPWTGQETQYF. Combining the CDR3 with reference TRBV28 and TRBJ2-5 gives the whole variable domain DVKVTQSSRYLVKRTGEKVFLECVQDMDHENMFWYRQDPGLGLRLIYFSYDVKMKEKGDIPEGYSVSREKKERFSLILESASTNQTSMYLCASSPWTGQETQYFGPGTRLLVL.

This clone was observed a single time. The chain joins TRBV24-1 to TRBJ2-3; 8 bases fit TRBD2. The CDR3 spans 16 residues. The germline gives CDR1 KGHDR, CDR2 SFDVKD. After removal of 0 bases from V and 2 bases from J, the junction contained 3 bases not matched to a gene. Written as DNA, the CDR3 is TGTGCCACCAGTGATTTGGCGGGGGGCCCCACAGATACGCAGTATTTT. As protein: CATSDLAGGPTDTQYF.

This chain links TRBV2 with TRBJ1-6; D is ambiguous. CDR1 is SNHLY, CDR2 FYNNEI, per germline. The germline V and J ends were trimmed by 2 bases and 9 bases, with 11 bases remaining between them. CDR3 length: 14 amino acids. The CDR3 DNA reads TGTGCCAGCAGTGAATTAGGTTCTGGTTCACCCCTCCACTTT. This encodes CASSELGSGSPLHF.

The gene calls are TRBV5-6 and TRBJ2-3; D may be TRBD2 (6 bases). V lost 5 bases and J 1 base, leaving 14 bases between the germline ends. This CDR3 contains 15 residues. The germline gives CDR1 SGHDT, CDR2 YYEEEE. The CDR3 is CASRRTSLGTDTQYF. The CDR3 DNA reads as TGTGCCAGCAGACGTACTAGCTTGGGCACAGATACGCAGTATTTT.